The next 8 T cell receptor beta chains were all read from a single sample in a study of blood T cell repertoires in COVID-19 (dated by TCRdb to 2018 to 2020). Library creation used the immunoSEQ multiplex PCR assay. TCRdb took this table from immuneACCESS and kept in-frame rearrangements with V and J called. Such tables lack part of the clones; where checked against another copy, unresolved V genes explain under half of the gap, and the rest is unexplained. Recorded for this sample are hundreds of thousands of clones; 82% of them occurred a single time. Jointly, the top ten make up approximately 4% of the sample. Sequenced: peripheral blood. These receptor sequences come from a woman older than 75 with acute or convalescent COVID-19.

The V and J genes are TRBV6-6 and TRBJ2-7, with 7 bases that match TRBD1. The CDR3 runs 15 residues. The germline gives CDR1 MNHNY, CDR2 SVGAGI (reference sequence). The ends lost 5 bases at V and 3 bases at J; junction bases unmatched: 10. In DNA form, the CDR3 reads TGTGCCAGCAGTCAACGCAGGGGGAGATACTACGAGCAGTACTTC. It is translated as CASSQRRGRYYEQYF.

The chain joins TRBV5-6 to TRBJ1-1; the D gene is possibly TRBD1 (5 bases). The CDR3 runs to 12 residues. V lost 1 base and J lost 12, with 13 bases in between. Germline loops: CDR1 SGHDT, CDR2 YYEEEE. DNA for the CDR3: TGTGCCAGCAGCTTGCAGACGGCAGGGACTTTCTTT. Its protein is CASSLQTAGTFF.

The rearrangement uses TRBV5-1 and TRBJ2-5; 9 nucleotides match TRBD1. V shed 4 bases and J 1 base; nucleotides not matched to a gene: 2. The CDR3 is made up of 14 amino acids. CDR1 SGHRS and CDR2 YFSETQ come from the germline V gene. The CDR3 protein is CASSVTGGQETQYF. The CDR3 DNA is TGCGCCAGCAGCGTGACAGGGGGCCAAGAGACCCAGTACTTC.

This chain uses TRBV29-1 with TRBJ1-1; D is unresolved. Germline assignment: CDR1 SQVTM and CDR2 ANQGSEA. V was cut by 0 bases and J by 6 bases, with 11 bases left in between. The CDR3 length is 13 residues. The CDR3 sequence: CSVEDTVRAEAFF. In nucleotides, the CDR3 is TGCAGCGTTGAAGACACAGTGAGGGCTGAAGCTTTCTTT.

The CDR3 DNA reads TGTGCCAGCAGCTTAGGCCGGTGGACAGGGCCTGGAAACACCATATATTTT. It translates to CASSLGRWTGPGNTIYF. V and J are TRBV11-2 and TRBJ1-3; TRBD1 matches 8 bases. V lost 1 base to trimming and J lost 2 bases; unmatched junction nucleotides: 7. Per germline, CDR1 SGHAT and CDR2 FQNNGV. The CDR3 runs 17 residues.

V usage is TRBV4-3 and J usage is TRBJ2-1; tentatively, D is TRBD1 (5 bases). Germline CDR1 LGHNA, CDR2 YSLEER. The CDR3 spans 15 residues. Trimming took 0 bases from V and 9 from J, leaving 15 bases between them. This CDR3 is CASSQDFFAGSEQFF. CDR3 nucleotides: TGCGCCAGCAGCCAAGATTTTTTTGCAGGGTCTGAGCAGTTCTTC.

The rearrangement joins TRBV3-1 (or the pseudogene TRBV3-2) to TRBJ1-1; D remains unclear. The germline V gene has CDR1 LGHDT and CDR2 YNNKEL (reference sequence). V gave up 6 bases and J gave up 1 base, with 9 bases separating them. The CDR3 runs to 13 residues. The CDR3 loop is CASRNTPNTEAFF. DNA for the CDR3: TGTGCCAGCAGGAATACACCGAACACTGAAGCTTTCTTT.

This clone occurred a few times. V gene TRBV18 combines with J gene TRBJ1-3; 8 bases fit TRBD1. The germline CDR1 and CDR2 sequences are KGHSH and LQKENI. Trimming cost V 4 bases and J 8 bases; bases outside gene matches: 4. The CDR3 contains 13 residues. The CDR3 loop reads CASSRDRFDTIYF. DNA of the CDR3: TGTGCCAGCTCACGGGACAGGTTTGACACCATATATTTT.